This TCR beta chain was sequenced during a study of OX40 agonist ivuxolimab in advanced cancers. Produced via immunoSEQ multiplex PCR; TCRdb's table is partial and in-frame only. The sample shows some 37,000 clones, 88% of them seen only once. The germline CDR1 and CDR2 sequences are SGHTA and FQGNSA. The trim removed 1 base at V and 5 bases at J, leaving 10 bases unmatched. There are 17 residues in the CDR3. This chain uses TRBV7-2 with TRBJ2-5; 10 bases line up with TRBD2. The source of this sequence is an adult with an advanced solid tumor such as melanoma, head and neck, liver or kidney cancer. The sequencing used CD4+ or CD8+ T cells sorted from blood, collected in a trial of the OX40 agonist ivuxolimab. CDR3 coding DNA: TGTGCCAGCAGCTTAGGCCACGGACTAGCGGTTTCGGAGACCCAGTACTTC. Protein sequence: CASSLGHGLAVSETQYF.